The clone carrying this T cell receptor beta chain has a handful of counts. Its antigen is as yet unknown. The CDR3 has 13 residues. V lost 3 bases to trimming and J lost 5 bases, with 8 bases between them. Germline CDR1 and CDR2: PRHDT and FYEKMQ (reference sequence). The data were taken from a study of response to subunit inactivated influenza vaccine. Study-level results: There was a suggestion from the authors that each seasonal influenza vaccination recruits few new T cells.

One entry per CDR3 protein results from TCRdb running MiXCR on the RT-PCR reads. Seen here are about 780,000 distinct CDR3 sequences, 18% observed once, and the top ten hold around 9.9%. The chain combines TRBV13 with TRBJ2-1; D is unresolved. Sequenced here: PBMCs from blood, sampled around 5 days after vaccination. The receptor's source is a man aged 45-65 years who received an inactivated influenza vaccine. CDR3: CASSFRAHNEQFF. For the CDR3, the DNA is TGTGCCAGCAGCTTCCGGGCCCACAATGAGCAGTTCTTC.